This paragraph covers one T cell receptor beta chain sequence. This table comes from immunoSEQ multiplex PCR, and its TCRdb copy is limited to in-frame clones, with some not included. The table includes roughly 120,000 clones, 80% to 90% detected once. This CDR3 region has 12 residues. Germline CDR1 reads GTSNPN; CDR2 reads SVGIG (reference sequence). V was pared by 0 bases and J by 7 bases, with 10 bases between. The sample belongs to a study of T cell responses to AZD1222 COVID-19 vaccine. This receptor was taken from an adult who received the AZD1222 COVID-19 vaccine. The source was peripheral blood, collected 28 days after the second AZD1222 dose. This chain joins TRBV30 and TRBJ2-7, with a possible D match to TRBD2 (5 bases). The CDR3 DNA is TGTGCCTGGAGTGTATTGAGGGAGGAGCAGTACTTC. It yields the protein CAWSVLREEQYF.